A selection of T cell receptor beta chains follows, all from one sample in a study of neoadjuvant nivolumab and ipilimumab in lung cancer. Measured with immunoSEQ multiplex PCR; TCRdb has only the in-frame clones, and not every one. Here the sample spans over 25,000 clones, roughly 90% being singletons. The sample here was peripheral blood, taken after neoadjuvant nivolumab, alone or with ipilimumab, at or shortly before surgery. Source of these receptors: an adult with non-small cell lung cancer. Both conserved end residues are part of each CDR3. The order of the fields is clone size, J gene, V gene, CDR3 length, D gene, CDR3 DNA, CDR3 protein. D genes are given only for firm matches. The size of a clone is reported for some rows only, either as once, few or many, or as a class for expanded clones.

>-|TRBJ2-7|TRBV4-1|13|-
TGCGCCAGCAGCCAAGGACAGTTTACCGAGCAGTACTTC
CASSQGQFTEQYF
>-|TRBJ2-1|TRBV28|15|-
TGTGCCAGCAGTTGGGCGACACCAACATACAATGAGCAGTTCTTC
CASSWATPTYNEQFF
>-|TRBJ1-2|TRBV15|15|-
TGTGCCACCAGTAGTGAAGCCAGGAGAAACTATGGCTACACCTTC
CATSSEARRNYGYTF
>-|TRBJ2-7|TRBV6-1|13|-
TGTGCCAGCAGTGTTGAAGGCAGGTACGAGCAGTACTTC
CASSVEGRYEQYF
>-|TRBJ2-7|TRBV13|12|-
TGTGCCAGCAGCGCCACCACCTACGAGCAGTACTTC
CASSATTYEQYF
>-|TRBJ2-1|TRBV5-1|17|TRBD1
TGCGCCAGCAGCTGGACAGGGGGATCAAGCTCCTACAATGAGCAGTTCTTC
CASSWTGGSSSYNEQFF
>once|TRBJ1-1|TRBV27|15|-
TGTGCCAGCAGTTTATATCGGGACACGAACACTGAAGCTTTCTTT
CASSLYRDTNTEAFF
>-|TRBJ2-7|TRBV2|15|-
TGTGCCAGCAGTGAAAACAGGGGGGGGTCCTACGAGCAGTACTTC
CASSENRGGSYEQYF
>-|TRBJ2-7|TRBV5-1|14|-
TGCGCCAGCAGCCCCACTTCGCGGTTGGGCGAGCAGTACTTC
CASSPTSRLGEQYF
>-|TRBJ1-5|TRBV5-4|16|TRBD1
TGTGCCAGCAGCTCGGGGGACAGGGGAGATAATCAGCCCCAGCATTTT
CASSSGDRGDNQPQHF
>-|TRBJ2-1|TRBV5-1|15|TRBD2
TGCGCCAGCAGCTTGACTAGCGGGAGCTACAATGAGCAGTTCTTC
CASSLTSGSYNEQFF
>-|TRBJ1-1|TRBV29-1|12|-
TGCAGCGCCCGACCGTTGAACACTGAAGCTTTCTTT
CSARPLNTEAFF
>once|TRBJ2-7|TRBV7-9|17|-
TGTGCCAGCAGCTTAGATGGCTCAGCGGTACTATCCTACGAGCAGTACTTC
CASSLDGSAVLSYEQYF
>-|TRBJ2-1|TRBV5-4|15|-
TGTGCCAGCAGAGGGGACCGCGACTCCTACAATGAGCAGTTCTTC
CASRGDRDSYNEQFF
>-|TRBJ2-3|TRBV6-1|15|TRBD2
TGTGCCAGCAGTGGTCTAGCGGGAAGCACAGATACGCAGTATTTT
CASSGLAGSTDTQYF
>-|TRBJ2-3|TRBV5-1|15|-
TGCGCCAGCAGCTTGGGAGCGGTTCGCACAGATACGCAGTATTTT
CASSLGAVRTDTQYF
>-|TRBJ2-3|TRBV7-3|18|TRBD2
TGTGCCAGCAGTTTGGCCATGCCGGGACTAGCGGGGGGAGATACGCAGTATTTT
CASSLAMPGLAGGDTQYF
>-|TRBJ1-1|TRBV6-1|11|-
TGTGCCAGCCTTAGAAGCACTGAAGCTTTCTTT
CASLRSTEAFF
>-|TRBJ2-1|TRBV5-1|15|TRBD2
TGCGCCAGCAGCTTGGCCTCTAGCGGGATGTGGGAACAGTTCTTC
CASSLASSGMWEQFF
>-|TRBJ2-3|TRBV27|16|TRBD2
TGTGCCAGCAGTTCCCTAGCGGGAGGGGGCCCAGATACGCAGTATTTT
CASSSLAGGGPDTQYF
>-|TRBJ2-3|TRBV5-4|16|-
TGTGCCAGCAGCGCCACGACTAGGACGGCGACAGATACGCAGTATTTT
CASSATTRTATDTQYF
>-|TRBJ2-2|TRBV14|15|TRBD2
TGTGCCAGCAGCCGAGGACTAGCGGGAACCGGGGAGCTGTTTTTT
CASSRGLAGTGELFF
>-|TRBJ2-1|TRBV18|15|TRBD1
TGTGCCAGCTCACCGTACAGGGGAATGGTCGATGAGCAGTTCTTC
CASSPYRGMVDEQFF
>-|TRBJ1-1|TRBV6-6|15|-
TGTGCCAGCACTCTGAACCCGACCACGGGGACTGAAGCTTTCTTT
CASTLNPTTGTEAFF
>-|TRBJ2-7|TRBV15|13|-
TGTGCCACCAGCAGAGATCCAGGCTACGAGCAGTACTTC
CATSRDPGYEQYF